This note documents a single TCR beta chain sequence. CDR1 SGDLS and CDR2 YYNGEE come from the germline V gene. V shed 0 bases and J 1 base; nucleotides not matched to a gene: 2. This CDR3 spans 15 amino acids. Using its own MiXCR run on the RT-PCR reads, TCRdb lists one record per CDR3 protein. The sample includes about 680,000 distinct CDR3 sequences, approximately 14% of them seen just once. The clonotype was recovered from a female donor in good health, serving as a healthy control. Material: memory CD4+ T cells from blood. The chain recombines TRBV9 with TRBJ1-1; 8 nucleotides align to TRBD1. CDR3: CASSVVGTGNTEAFF. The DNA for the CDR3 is TGTGCCAGCAGCGTAGTGGGGACAGGGAACACTGAAGCTTTCTTT.